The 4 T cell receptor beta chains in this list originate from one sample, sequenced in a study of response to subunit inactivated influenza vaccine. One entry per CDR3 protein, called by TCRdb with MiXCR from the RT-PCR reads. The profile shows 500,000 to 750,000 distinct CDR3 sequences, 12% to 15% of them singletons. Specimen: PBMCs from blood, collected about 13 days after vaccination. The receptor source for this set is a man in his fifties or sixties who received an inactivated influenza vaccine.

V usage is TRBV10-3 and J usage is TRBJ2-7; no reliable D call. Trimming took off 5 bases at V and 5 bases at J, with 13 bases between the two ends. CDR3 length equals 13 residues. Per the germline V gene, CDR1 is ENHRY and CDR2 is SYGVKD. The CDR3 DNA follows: TGTGCCATCAGTCAGAGCTTCGGAAACGAGCAGTACTTC. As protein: CAISQSFGNEQYF.

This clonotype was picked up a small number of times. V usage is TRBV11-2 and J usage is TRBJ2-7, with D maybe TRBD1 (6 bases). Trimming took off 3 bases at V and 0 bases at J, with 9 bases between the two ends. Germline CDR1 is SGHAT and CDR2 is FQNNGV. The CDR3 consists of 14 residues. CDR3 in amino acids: CASSFDRFSYEQYF. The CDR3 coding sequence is TGTGCCAGCAGCTTCGACAGGTTCTCCTACGAGCAGTACTTC.

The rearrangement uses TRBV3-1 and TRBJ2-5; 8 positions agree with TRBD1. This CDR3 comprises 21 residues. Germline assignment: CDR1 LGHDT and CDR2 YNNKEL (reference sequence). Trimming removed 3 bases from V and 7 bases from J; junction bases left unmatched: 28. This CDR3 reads CASSQDRDLRRLRLAIGTQYF. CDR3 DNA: TGTGCCAGCAGCCAGGACAGGGATCTAAGGAGACTCCGTCTCGCAATTGGGACCCAGTACTTC.

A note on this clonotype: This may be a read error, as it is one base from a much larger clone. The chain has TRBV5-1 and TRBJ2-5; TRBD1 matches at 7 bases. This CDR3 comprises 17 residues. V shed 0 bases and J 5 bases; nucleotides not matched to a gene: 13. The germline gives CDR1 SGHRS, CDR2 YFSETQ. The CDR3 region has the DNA TGCGCCAGCAGCTTGGGAGGGGGCGGTACCAGTCATGAGACCCAGTACTTC. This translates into CASSLGGGGTSHETQYF.